Included here is one T cell receptor (beta chain) sequence, with context. This sample stems from a study of T cell clones after liver transplantation. Study-wide context: Immunosuppression withdrawal was tried within 2 years after liver transplantation in this trial. Patients counted as tolerant after at least one year off all immunosuppression, enzymes not exceeding twice normal. Timepoints were pre-transplant, pre-withdrawal, and after withdrawal was completed or failed.

The CDR3 covers 15 residues. Between the trimmed V and J ends, which lost 4 bases and 0 bases, there was a span of 10 bases. From germline, CDR1 is MNHNS and CDR2 SASEGT. Repertoires were generated with immunoSEQ multiplex PCR, while TCRdb's copy carries only in-frame clones and drops some. The sample has just over 80,000 clones, around four fifths seen once. CD3+CD4+ and CD3+CD8+ cells were FACS-sorted from thawed unstimulated PBMCs. The TCR originated in a human patient who received a liver transplant. The graft donor may have given rise to some T cells. The chain carries TRBV6-1 and TRBJ1-5; D is uncertain. The specimen comprised CD4+ T cells from blood, sampled approximately 3.5 years after liver transplant. The CDR3 sequence: CASSGGGYSNQPQHF. In DNA, the CDR3 is TGTGCCAGCAGTGGAGGAGGGTATAGCAATCAGCCCCAGCATTTT.